Presented here are 23 T cell receptor beta chains from one specimen sequenced in a study of identical twins. TCRdb reprocessed the 5' RACE reads with MiXCR, giving one entry per CDR3 protein. The table lists around 510,000 distinct CDR3 sequences, roughly an eighth of them singletons. This sample also belongs to another study, concerning yellow fever vaccine responses in identical twins.

The sequenced sample consisted of CD4+ T cells sorted from blood. These receptors originate from a woman under 30 in good health.

This clonotype has a single count. The J gene is TRBJ2-7, the V gene TRBV30; D is perhaps TRBD1 or TRBD2 (5 bases each). The CDR3 spans 14 residues. CDR1 and CDR2 (germline): GTSNPN, SVGIG (reference sequence). Between the trimmed V and J ends, which lost 2 bases and 3 bases, there was a span of 14 bases. The CDR3 reads CAWSPGTGNYEQYF. The CDR3 nucleotides are TGTGCCTGGAGTCCCGGGACCGGGAACTACGAGCAGTACTTC.

This clonotype has more than one count but fewer than ten. The chain employs TRBV5-1 and TRBJ2-7; 8 bases are shared with TRBD1. Germline-derived CDR1 and CDR2 are SGHRS and YFSETQ. The V gene end was trimmed by 0 bases and the J gene end by 2 bases; junction bases not matched to a gene: 7. This CDR3 has 16 amino acids. This CDR3 reads CASSLVSTGGTYEQYF. CDR3 coding DNA: TGCGCCAGCAGCTTGGTATCAACAGGGGGTACCTACGAGCAGTACTTC.

This clonotype was detected only a few times. The chain carries TRBV4-3 and TRBJ2-1; TRBD1 might be the D (6 bases). The V and J ends lost 0 bases and 4 bases respectively, with 10 bases between them. The CDR3 length is 15 residues. In germline, CDR1 is LGHNA, CDR2 YSLEER. CDR3 DNA: TGCGCCAGCAGCCAAGAGAAGGACAGTTACAATGAGCAGTTCTTC. It yields the protein CASSQEKDSYNEQFF.

The chain joins TRBV7-8 to TRBJ1-4; D unresolved. CDR1 SGHVS and CDR2 FQNEAQ come from the germline V gene. V lost 1 base and J lost 4, with 16 bases in between. The CDR3 runs 17 residues. CDR3 DNA sequence: TGTGCCAGCAGCTTAGAAGGAGGGATTTGGGATAATGAAAAACTGTTTTTT. It translates to CASSLEGGIWDNEKLFF.

The chain uses TRBV19 and TRBJ2-3; TRBD2 aligns across 15 bases. The CDR3 has 17 residues. The germline V gene has CDR1 LNHDA and CDR2 SQIVND (reference sequence). The ends lost 7 bases at V and 3 bases at J; junction bases unmatched: 8. The CDR3 bases are TGTGCCAGTACTCGGACTAGCGGGGGGGCCATAACAGATACGCAGTATTTT. Its translation is CASTRTSGGAITDTQYF.

The chain combines TRBV7-9 with TRBJ2-5; 10 bases line up with TRBD1. This CDR3 is 14 amino acids long. In germline, CDR1 is SEHNR, CDR2 FQNEAQ (reference sequence). Trimming at V came to 4 bases and at J to 5 bases, leaving 4 bases not matched to a gene. The CDR3 DNA follows: TGTGCCAGCAGCTCATGGACAGGGGGGGAGACCCAGTACTTC. This codes for CASSSWTGGETQYF.

There are a few counts of this clonotype. J is TRBJ2-5 and V is TRBV18, with D hard to call. CDR3 length: 14 residues. Germline V CDR1 and CDR2: KGHSH, LQKENI. Trimming shortened V by 1 base and J by 1 base, and 7 bases separated the two germline ends. The CDR3 region has the DNA TGTGCCAGCTCACCACTGGACGTCCAAGAGACCCAGTACTTC. Amino acid sequence: CASSPLDVQETQYF.

This clonotype was seen more than once but under ten times. J is TRBJ2-3 and V is TRBV5-1, with 8 nucleotides matching TRBD2. The CDR3 is made up of 15 amino acids. The V segment lost 3 bases and the J segment 2 bases; nucleotides outside the gene matches: 5. The germline V gene encodes CDR1 SGHRS and CDR2 YFSETQ. Here the CDR3 reads CASSYFSGNTDTQYF. Here the CDR3 DNA reads TGCGCCAGCAGCTATTTTAGCGGGAACACAGATACGCAGTATTTT.

The chain carries TRBV5-4 and TRBJ2-3; D remains ambiguous. The CDR3 is 13 residues long. The germline CDR1 and CDR2 sequences are SGHNT and YYREEE (reference sequence). Trimming pared 0 bases from V and 9 bases from J, leaving 11 bases between. CDR3 sequence (DNA): TGTGCCAGCAGCTTGGCTGGTTATAGGACGCAGTATTTT. This sequence encodes CASSLAGYRTQYF.

Only a few counts were recorded for this clonotype. This sequence joins TRBV5-1 and TRBJ1-2, with unresolved D. CDR3 length: 14 amino acids. With 4 bases removed from V and 4 bases from J, the gap between germline ends came to 14 bases. Per germline, CDR1 SGHRS and CDR2 YFSETQ. CDR3 residues: CASSPSGGPYGYTF. For the CDR3, the DNA is TGCGCCAGCAGCCCCTCCGGAGGTCCCTATGGCTACACCTTC. The variable domain in full, completed from reference TRBV5-1 and TRBJ1-2, reads KAGVTQTPRYLIKTRGQQVTLSCSPISGHRSVSWYQQTPGQGLQFLFEYFSETQRNKGNFPGRFSGRQFSNSRSEMNVSTLELGDSALYLCASSPSGGPYGYTFGSGTRLTVV.

The gene calls are TRBV4-2 and TRBJ2-5; tentatively, D is TRBD1 or TRBD2 (5 bases each). V was cut by 6 bases and J by 0 bases, with 14 bases left in between. In germline, CDR1 is LGHNA, CDR2 YNFKEQ. The CDR3 sequence is 15 residues long. CDR3 nucleotides: TGTGCCAGCAGAGACTCGGGACGGAACCAAGAGACCCAGTACTTC. Translation: CASRDSGRNQETQYF.

This clonotype was observed many times. The chain couples TRBV24-1 to TRBJ2-7; D unresolved. The CDR3 has 11 amino acids. The V gene lost 3 bases and the J gene lost 3 bases, with 2 bases spanning the gap. Per the germline V gene, CDR1 is KGHDR and CDR2 is SFDVKD. The CDR3 sequence: CATSDIYEQYF. CDR3 DNA: TGTGCCACCAGTGATATCTACGAGCAGTACTTC.

This clonotype was detected a few times. The genes are TRBV2 and TRBJ2-7, with a tentative D call TRBD2 (6 bases). Germline V gives CDR1 SNHLY, CDR2 FYNNEI. The CDR3 is 12 amino acids. The V end lost 0 bases, the J end lost 11 bases, and 11 bases lay between the germline ends. The CDR3 reads CASSEAAGLKYF. CDR3 in DNA: TGTGCCAGCAGTGAAGCTGCGGGGCTTAAGTACTTC.

This sequence joins TRBV10-2 and TRBJ2-7, with D unclear. The ends were cut back, 4 bases at V and 2 bases at J, with 15 bases in the middle. CDR3 length equals 15 residues. In germline, CDR1 is WSHSY, CDR2 SAAADI. The CDR3 loop is CASSGDSAEPYEQYF. The CDR3 coding sequence is TGCGCCAGCAGTGGGGATTCCGCGGAGCCCTACGAGCAGTACTTC.

This clonotype has more than one count but fewer than ten. The chain employs TRBV28 and TRBJ2-5, with 7 bases lining up with TRBD2. CDR1 and CDR2 (germline): MDHEN, SYDVKM. This CDR3 is 16 amino acids long. V was pared by 3 bases and J by 2 bases, with 9 bases of the junction left unmatched. This CDR3 is CASSLGREARQETQYF. The CDR3 nucleotides read TGTGCCAGCAGTTTGGGACGGGAGGCCCGACAAGAGACCCAGTACTTC.

J is TRBJ2-7 and V is TRBV28, with TRBD1 identical over 7 bases. V gave up 6 bases and J gave up 5 bases; unmatched junction bases: 10. The CDR3 runs 14 residues. CDR1 and CDR2 from the germline V gene are MDHEN and SYDVKM. CDR3 loop: CASSLSKGANEQYF. As DNA, the CDR3 is TGTGCCAGCAGCTTAAGCAAGGGGGCGAACGAGCAGTACTTC.

In its sample, this clonotype was seen a few times. V usage is TRBV3-1 and J usage is TRBJ2-1, with a possible D match to TRBD2 (5 bases). The V gene lost 4 bases and the J gene lost 7 bases, with 17 bases spanning the gap. Germline V CDR1 and CDR2: LGHDT, YNNKEL (reference sequence). CDR3 length: 15 residues. The CDR3 DNA reads as TGTGCCAGCAGCCTCTCCGGGAAGTCCGTTAATGAGCAGTTCTTC. Protein sequence: CASSLSGKSVNEQFF.

The chain has TRBV20-1 and TRBJ1-1; D is ambiguous. The CDR3 contains 15 residues. Germline CDR1 is DFQATT and CDR2 is SNEGSKA (reference sequence). Deletions cut 3 bases from V and 0 bases from J, with 14 bases between. The CDR3 reads CSARGSQVMNTEAFF. In nucleotides, the CDR3 is TGCAGTGCTAGGGGATCACAAGTGATGAACACTGAAGCTTTCTTT.

This clonotype was detected a few times. The gene calls are TRBV27 and TRBJ1-6; D is uncertain. The germline V gene has CDR1 MNHEY and CDR2 SMNVEV (reference sequence). V lost 4 bases and J 7 bases, leaving 14 bases between the germline ends. This CDR3 contains 15 residues. The CDR3 sequence is CASSSPLRENSPLHF. DNA for the CDR3: TGTGCCAGCAGTTCACCGTTGAGGGAGAATTCACCCCTCCACTTT.

This clonotype was observed a handful of times. The chain couples TRBV10-3 to TRBJ2-1; TRBD1 agrees at 8 bases. Germline CDR1 is ENHRY and CDR2 is SYGVKD. V trimming: 4 bases; J trimming: 9 bases; junction bases outside the gene matches: 2. The CDR3 consists of 12 residues. Written as DNA, the CDR3 is TGTGCCATCAGTGTACAGGGGGGTGAGCAGTTCTTC. Residues: CAISVQGGEQFF.

This clonotype showed up many times. The chain couples TRBV12-3 or TRBV12-4 to TRBJ2-1; 7 nucleotides match TRBD2. V shed 5 bases, J shed 7 bases, and the junction held 11 bases outside the gene matches. This CDR3 has 15 amino acids. CDR3 nucleotide sequence: TGTGCCAGCAGTGTCGCCCCCACACTAGCGAATGAGCAGTTCTTC. Translated, it gives CASSVAPTLANEQFF.

This clonotype was recorded a few times. The CDR3, as DNA: TGTGCCAGCAGCGCCATTGGATTGGGGCGGGACACTGAAGCTTTCTTT. Protein sequence: CASSAIGLGRDTEAFF. The chain links TRBV9 to TRBJ1-1, with a tentative D call TRBD1 (5 bases). This CDR3 has 16 residues. The germline gives CDR1 SGDLS, CDR2 YYNGEE. Trimming left V 3 bases short and J 3 bases short, with 18 bases between.

This clonotype was seen more than once but under ten times. The rearrangement links TRBV25-1 to TRBJ1-6, with 8 bases aligning to TRBD1. Germline assignment: CDR1 MGHDK and CDR2 SYGVNS. The CDR3 is 15 residues long. With V trimmed by 6 bases and J by 7 bases, 8 bases remained unmatched. This chain's CDR3 is CASRPDRGENSPLHF. CDR3 DNA sequence: TGTGCCAGCAGACCAGACAGGGGCGAAAATTCACCCCTCCACTTT.